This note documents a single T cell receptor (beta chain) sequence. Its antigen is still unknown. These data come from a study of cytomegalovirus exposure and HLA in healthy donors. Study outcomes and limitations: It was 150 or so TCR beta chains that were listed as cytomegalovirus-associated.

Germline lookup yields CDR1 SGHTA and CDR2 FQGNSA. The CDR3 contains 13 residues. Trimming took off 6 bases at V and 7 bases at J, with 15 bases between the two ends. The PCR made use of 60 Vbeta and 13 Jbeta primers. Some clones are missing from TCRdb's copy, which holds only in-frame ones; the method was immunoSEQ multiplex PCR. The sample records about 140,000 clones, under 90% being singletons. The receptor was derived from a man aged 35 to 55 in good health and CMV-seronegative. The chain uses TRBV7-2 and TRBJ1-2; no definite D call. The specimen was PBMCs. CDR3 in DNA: TGTGCCAGCAGTCAACCCGGAGAAGGTGGCTACACCTTC. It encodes CASSQPGEGGYTF.